The TCR beta chain under discussion was sequenced for a study of PD-1 blockade in classical Hodgkin lymphoma. Whole-study findings and limits: Prior therapy or disease activity may underlie the repertoire differences, whose causes remain undefined.

Each patient relapsed following autologous stem cell transplantation, and prior brentuximab vedotin exposure differed. A remark on this clone: The antigen is undetermined. Other DNA sequences within the sample encode an identical CDR3.

This CDR3 has 13 residues. The V gene's germline CDR1 is LNHDA and CDR2 SQIVND (reference sequence). The V end lost 4 bases, the J end lost 1 base, and 8 bases lay between the germline ends. The method was immunoSEQ multiplex PCR; TCRdb's version includes in-frame clones alone and lacks a portion of them. The sample yields tens of thousands of clones, 75% to 90% seen once. The chain is built from TRBV19 and TRBJ2-7, with TRBD1 as a possible D gene (6 bases). The sample consisted of peripheral blood mononuclear cells (PBMCs), taken before the second cycle of nivolumab. The receptor's source is a human donor with classical Hodgkin lymphoma. CDR3 DNA: TGTGCCAGTAGTACCGGGACATCCTACGAGCAGTACTTC. Amino acids: CASSTGTSYEQYF.